Below, 18 T cell receptor beta chains from the same sample are listed, as sequenced in a study of shared clonotypes between healthy human individuals. TCRdb's copy holds only in-frame clones and misses some; the assay was immunoSEQ multiplex PCR. This table has more than 2 million clones, roughly 94% appearing once. Naive CD8 cells, CD45RO-negative and positively selected for CCR7, excluded terminally differentiated effector memory CD45RA+ cells. The sequenced sample consisted of naive CD8+ T cells sorted from blood. These receptor sequences come from a man younger than 35 in good health.

V usage is TRBV5-1 and J usage is TRBJ1-1, with D possibly being TRBD1 (6 bases). This CDR3 comprises 15 residues. V was trimmed by 3 bases and J by 0 bases, leaving 12 bases between them. The germline V gene encodes CDR1 SGHRS and CDR2 YFSETQ. The CDR3 DNA is TGCGCCAGCAGCTCGGGACAAACATTGAACACTGAAGCTTTCTTT. It encodes CASSSGQTLNTEAFF.

The genes are TRBV6-4 and TRBJ2-2; perhaps TRBD1 as D (6 bases). CDR1 and CDR2 (germline): MRHNA, SNTAGT. V dropped 6 bases and J dropped 5 bases, with 13 bases sitting between them. The CDR3 extends over 14 amino acids. The CDR3 protein is CASSPGVETGELFF. The CDR3 DNA sequence: TGTGCCAGCAGCCCAGGGGTTGAAACCGGGGAGCTGTTTTTT.

The chain has TRBV6-1 and TRBJ2-5; no reliable D call. Deletions cut 6 bases from V and 5 bases from J, with 13 bases between. Per the germline V gene, CDR1 is MNHNS and CDR2 is SASEGT. This CDR3 spans 13 amino acids. In nucleotides, the CDR3 is TGTGCCAGCAGCTACCCGTCGTGGGAGACCCAGTACTTC. It specifies CASSYPSWETQYF.

This chain uses TRBV7-9 with TRBJ1-2; a possible D gene is TRBD1 (5 bases). V was pared by 5 bases and J by 2 bases, with 15 bases between. The CDR3 loop spans 15 amino acids. The germline V gene has CDR1 SEHNR and CDR2 FQNEAQ (reference sequence). The CDR3 reads CASSQGVILNYGYTF. The CDR3 DNA reads TGTGCCAGCAGCCAAGGGGTCATCCTAAACTATGGCTACACCTTC.

As to this clone: The same CDR3 also results from other DNA sequences found in this sample. The V and J genes are TRBV4-1 and TRBJ2-7; TRBD1 is a possible D gene (5 bases). V was cut by 0 bases and J by 2 bases, with 8 bases left in between. The CDR3 contains 14 residues. The germline V gene encodes CDR1 MGHRA and CDR2 YSYEKL. This CDR3 reads CASSQETGPYEQYF. CDR3 bases: TGCGCCAGCAGCCAAGAAACAGGTCCCTACGAGCAGTACTTC.

V usage is TRBV7-8 and J usage is TRBJ2-7; 9 bases map to TRBD1. Germline V gene data show CDR1 as SGHVS and CDR2 as FQNEAQ. The CDR3 is 15 residues long. J was trimmed by 3 bases and V by 3 bases; bases with no gene match: 6. The DNA for the CDR3 is TGTGCCAGCAGCTTCCAGCCGGGACAGGGCTACGAGCAGTACTTC. Translating gives CASSFQPGQGYEQYF. The full variable domain, in which reference TRBV7-8 and TRBJ2-7 provide the parts outside the CDR3, is GAGVSQSPRYKVAKRGQDVALRCDPISGHVSLFWYQQALGQGPEFLTYFQNEAQLDKSGLPSDRFFAERPEGSVSTLKIQRTQQEDSAVYLCASSFQPGQGYEQYFGPGTRLTVT.

This chain connects TRBV6-5 to TRBJ2-7; 7 bases line up with TRBD2. Losses at the gene ends were 7 bases for V and 1 base for J; bases not matched to a gene: 7. The germline CDR1 and CDR2 sequences are MNHEY and SVGAGI. The CDR3 is made up of 14 amino acids. The CDR3: CASTSSGSSYEQYF. CDR3 DNA: TGTGCCAGCACCTCTAGCGGTTCTTCCTACGAGCAGTACTTC.

As for this clone: Other nucleotide sequences from this sample produce the same CDR3. The rearrangement joins TRBV7-8 to TRBJ1-5; D unclear. V lost 1 base, J lost 0 bases, and 4 bases lay in between. The CDR3 totals 14 residues. Germline V lookup: CDR1 SGHVS, CDR2 FQNEAQ. The CDR3 loop reads CASSLGDSNQPQHF. The CDR3 nucleotides are TGTGCCAGCAGCTTAGGTGATAGCAATCAGCCCCAGCATTTT.

The rearrangement joins TRBV7-9 to TRBJ2-5, with D maybe TRBD2 (6 bases). V shed 7 bases and J shed 4 bases, with 10 bases lying between them. This CDR3 contains 12 residues. From germline, CDR1 is SEHNR and CDR2 FQNEAQ (reference sequence). CDR3 amino acids: CASMRGGETQYF. CDR3 DNA: TGTGCCAGCATGCGGGGAGGAGAGACCCAGTACTTC.

The chain carries TRBV4-3 and TRBJ2-7; TRBD1 might be the D (6 bases). The CDR3 extends over 15 amino acids. Trimming took 0 bases from V and 0 from J, leaving 9 bases between them. Germline CDR1 and CDR2: LGHNA and YSLEER. Here the CDR3 reads CASSQEQGSSYEQYF. The CDR3 DNA reads as TGCGCCAGCAGCCAAGAACAGGGAAGCTCCTACGAGCAGTACTTC.

The chain has TRBV27 and TRBJ2-5; 7 bases line up with TRBD1. Germline assignment: CDR1 MNHEY and CDR2 SMNVEV (reference sequence). This CDR3 has 13 residues. Trimming removed 6 bases from V and 7 bases from J; junction bases left unmatched: 8. CDR3 protein: CASRSTGLATQYF. The CDR3 region has the DNA TGTGCCAGCAGGTCGACAGGGCTAGCGACCCAGTACTTC.

The chain joins TRBV7-9 to TRBJ1-2; D is ambiguous. CDR1 and CDR2 (germline): SEHNR, FQNEAQ (reference sequence). The V and J ends lost 4 bases and 6 bases respectively, with 15 bases between them. This CDR3 is built from 14 residues. CDR3 sequence reads: CASSSLEGGDGYTF. The CDR3 DNA reads TGTGCCAGCAGCTCACTCGAGGGTGGGGATGGCTACACCTTC.

The chain couples TRBV5-6 to TRBJ2-3; maybe TRBD1 (5 bases). The CDR3 contains 16 residues. V was shortened by 4 bases and J by 2 bases, with 17 bases between the two germline ends. Germline-derived CDR1 and CDR2 are SGHDT and YYEEEE. CDR3 DNA: TGTGCCAGCAGCCTTTGGCAAGGGGTGGCCACAGATACGCAGTATTTT. It yields the protein CASSLWQGVATDTQYF.

The chain employs TRBV7-9 and TRBJ1-1, with D tentatively TRBD1 (5 bases). Germline CDR1 is SEHNR and CDR2 is FQNEAQ (reference sequence). This CDR3 has 14 residues. V lost 5 bases to trimming and J lost 7 bases, with 17 bases between them. The CDR3 nucleotides read TGTGCCAGCAGCCTCGGCGGGGGTCGCATTGAAGCTTTCTTT. The encoded protein is CASSLGGGRIEAFF. Looking up the rest from reference TRBV7-9 and TRBJ1-1 gives the full variable domain: DTGVSQNPRHKITKRGQNVTFRCDPISEHNRLYWYRQTLGQGPEFLTYFQNEAQLEKSRLLSDRFSAERPKGSFSTLEIQRTEQGDSAMYLCASSLGGGRIEAFFGQGTRLTVV.

This chain joins TRBV5-1 and TRBJ1-1; 8 bases are shared with TRBD1. The CDR3 is 16 amino acids. The germline V gene encodes CDR1 SGHRS and CDR2 YFSETQ. After removal of 4 bases from V and 7 bases from J, the junction contained 15 bases not matched to a gene. The CDR3 region is CASSPNPGQVLIEAFF. The CDR3 DNA reads TGCGCCAGCAGCCCGAACCCGGGACAGGTACTGATTGAAGCTTTCTTT. The full variable domain, in which reference TRBV5-1 and TRBJ1-1 provide the parts outside the CDR3, is KAGVTQTPRYLIKTRGQQVTLSCSPISGHRSVSWYQQTPGQGLQFLFEYFSETQRNKGNFPGRFSGRQFSNSRSEMNVSTLELGDSALYLCASSPNPGQVLIEAFFGQGTRLTVV.

This chain joins TRBV4-3 and TRBJ2-1, with unresolved D. The CDR3 has 18 amino acids. Germline CDR1 and CDR2: LGHNA and YSLEER. Between the trimmed V and J ends, which lost 6 bases and 0 bases, there was a span of 21 bases. This CDR3 reads CASSRLTQQGGSYNEQFF. CDR3 nucleotides: TGCGCCAGCAGTCGTCTCACACAACAAGGCGGCTCCTACAATGAGCAGTTCTTC.

Concerning this clone: Distinct nucleotide sequences in the sample also encode this CDR3. The V and J genes are TRBV11-2 and TRBJ2-2; no clear D gene. The CDR3 is 11 amino acids. The germline CDR1 and CDR2 sequences are SGHAT and FQNNGV. Trimming took 3 bases from V and 6 from J, leaving 2 bases between them. This CDR3 reads CASSFPGELFF. Here the CDR3 DNA reads TGTGCCAGCAGCTTCCCCGGGGAGCTGTTTTTT.

The V gene is TRBV7-6, the J gene TRBJ2-5; D gene uncertain. Trimming took off 1 base at V and 2 bases at J, with 14 bases between the two ends. From germline, CDR1 is SGHVS and CDR2 FNYEAQ. The CDR3 is 16 residues long. The CDR3 protein is CASSLEESRLQETQYF. The CDR3 bases are TGTGCCAGCAGCTTAGAGGAGAGCAGGCTTCAAGAGACCCAGTACTTC.